This T cell receptor (beta chain) was documented in a study of CD8 T cells in ankylosing spondylitis. MiXCR, applied by TCRdb to the 5' RACE reads, yields one record per CDR3 protein. The sample includes 300,000 to 400,000 distinct CDR3 sequences, 11% seen only once; the top ten take about a tenth. Points from the study as a whole: The disease-linked clones had a CD8+ phenotype and low blood frequencies.

In the case of this clonotype: Its matching antigen is unknown.

The receptor was isolated from a female donor with ankylosing spondylitis or in good health (not recorded which). The material sequenced was blood, either unsorted or a sorted T cell fraction (not recorded which).

CDR3 sequence (DNA): TGTGCCAGGGGCCCCGCGGGGAGTTTTACAGATACGCAGTATTTT. As protein: CARGPAGSFTDTQYF. J is TRBJ2-3 and V is TRBV5-6; D might be TRBD2 (6 bases). V was pared by 8 bases and J by 3 bases, with 19 bases between. Per germline, CDR1 SGHDT and CDR2 YYEEEE. The CDR3 covers 15 residues.